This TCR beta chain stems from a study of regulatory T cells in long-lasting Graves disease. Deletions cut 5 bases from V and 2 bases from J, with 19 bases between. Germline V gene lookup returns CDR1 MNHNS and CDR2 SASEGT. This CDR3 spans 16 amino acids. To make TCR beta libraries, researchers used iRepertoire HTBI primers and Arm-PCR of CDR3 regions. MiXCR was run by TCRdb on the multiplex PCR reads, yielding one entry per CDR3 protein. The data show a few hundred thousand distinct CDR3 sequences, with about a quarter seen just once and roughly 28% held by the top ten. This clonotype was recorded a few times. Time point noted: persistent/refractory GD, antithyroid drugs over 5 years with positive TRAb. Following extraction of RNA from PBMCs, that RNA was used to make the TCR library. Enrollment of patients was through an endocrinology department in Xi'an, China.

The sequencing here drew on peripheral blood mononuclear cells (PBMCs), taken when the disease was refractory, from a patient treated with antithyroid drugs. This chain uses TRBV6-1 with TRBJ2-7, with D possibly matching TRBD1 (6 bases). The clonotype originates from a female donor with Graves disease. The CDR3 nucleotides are TGTGCCAGCAGTCCCCTGCCCCAGGGGATGGCCTACGAGCAGTACTTC. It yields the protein CASSPLPQGMAYEQYF.